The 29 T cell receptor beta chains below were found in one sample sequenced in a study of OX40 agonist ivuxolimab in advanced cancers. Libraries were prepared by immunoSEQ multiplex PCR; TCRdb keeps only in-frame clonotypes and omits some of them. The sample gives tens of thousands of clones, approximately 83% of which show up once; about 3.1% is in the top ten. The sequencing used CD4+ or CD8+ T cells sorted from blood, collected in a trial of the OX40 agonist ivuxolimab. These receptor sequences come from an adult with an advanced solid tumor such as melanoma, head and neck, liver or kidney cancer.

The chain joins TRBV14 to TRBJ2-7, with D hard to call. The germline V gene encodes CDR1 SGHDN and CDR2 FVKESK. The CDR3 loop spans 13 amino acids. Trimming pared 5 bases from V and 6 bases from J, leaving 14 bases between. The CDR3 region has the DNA TGTGCCAGCAGCGCCGCCACGGGCCGCGAGCAGTACTTC. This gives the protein CASSAATGREQYF.

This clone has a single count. The CDR3 DNA reads as TGTGCCAGCAGCGGCCAGTCTTGGGAAAACATTCAGTACTTC. Translation gives CASSGQSWENIQYF. The chain links TRBV2 to TRBJ2-4; D is unclear. The CDR3 has 14 residues. The V gene lost 6 bases and the J gene lost 5 bases, with 14 bases spanning the gap. The V gene's germline CDR1 is SNHLY and CDR2 FYNNEI.

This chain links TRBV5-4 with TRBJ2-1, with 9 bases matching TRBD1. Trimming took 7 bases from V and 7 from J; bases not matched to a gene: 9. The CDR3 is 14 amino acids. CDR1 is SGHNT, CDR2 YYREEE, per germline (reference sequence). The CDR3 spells CASEDRGASNEQFF. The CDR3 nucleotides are TGTGCCAGCGAGGACAGGGGTGCGTCGAATGAGCAGTTCTTC.

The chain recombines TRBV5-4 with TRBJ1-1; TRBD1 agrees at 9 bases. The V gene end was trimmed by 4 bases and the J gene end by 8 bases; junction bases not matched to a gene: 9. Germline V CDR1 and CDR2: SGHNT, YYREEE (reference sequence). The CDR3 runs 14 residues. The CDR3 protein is CASSPGQGFGEAFF. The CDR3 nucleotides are TGTGCCAGCAGCCCCGGACAGGGGTTCGGGGAAGCTTTCTTT. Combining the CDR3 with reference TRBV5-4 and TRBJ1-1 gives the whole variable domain ETGVTQSPTHLIKTRGQQVTLRCSSQSGHNTVSWYQQALGQGPQFIFQYYREEENGRGNFPPRFSGLQFPNYSSELNVNALELDDSALYLCASSPGQGFGEAFFGQGTRLTVV.

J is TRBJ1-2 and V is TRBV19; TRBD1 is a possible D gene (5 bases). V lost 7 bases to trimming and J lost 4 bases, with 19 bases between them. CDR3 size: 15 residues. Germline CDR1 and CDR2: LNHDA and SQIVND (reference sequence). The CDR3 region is CASTSTPGQFYGYTF. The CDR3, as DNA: TGTGCCAGTACCTCTACTCCGGGGCAGTTCTATGGCTACACCTTC.

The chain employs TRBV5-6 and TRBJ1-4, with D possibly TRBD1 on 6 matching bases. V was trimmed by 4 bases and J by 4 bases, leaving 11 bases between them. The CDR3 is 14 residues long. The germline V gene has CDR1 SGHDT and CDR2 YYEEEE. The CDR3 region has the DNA TGTGCCAGCAGCGGGGGACAACTTAATGAAAAACTGTTTTTT. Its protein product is CASSGGQLNEKLFF. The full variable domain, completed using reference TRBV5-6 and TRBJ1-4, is DAGVTQSPTHLIKTRGQQVTLRCSPKSGHDTVSWYQQALGQGPQFIFQYYEEEERQRGNFPDRFSGHQFPNYSSELNVNALLLGDSALYLCASSGGQLNEKLFFGSGTQLSVL.

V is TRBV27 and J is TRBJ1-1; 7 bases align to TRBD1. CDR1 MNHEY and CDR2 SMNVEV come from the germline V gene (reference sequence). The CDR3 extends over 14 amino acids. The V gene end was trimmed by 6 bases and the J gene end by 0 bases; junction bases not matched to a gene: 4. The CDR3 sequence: CASRQQGMNTEAFF. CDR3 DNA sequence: TGTGCCAGCAGACAACAGGGGATGAACACTGAAGCTTTCTTT.

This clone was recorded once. DNA for the CDR3: TGTGCCAGCAGCGAAAGGGGGCTCCCCTACAATGAGCAGTTCTTC. This encodes CASSERGLPYNEQFF. The gene calls are TRBV9 and TRBJ2-1; 7 nucleotides match TRBD1. This CDR3 has 15 residues. From germline, CDR1 is SGDLS and CDR2 YYNGEE. The ends lost 3 bases at V and 2 bases at J; junction bases unmatched: 5.

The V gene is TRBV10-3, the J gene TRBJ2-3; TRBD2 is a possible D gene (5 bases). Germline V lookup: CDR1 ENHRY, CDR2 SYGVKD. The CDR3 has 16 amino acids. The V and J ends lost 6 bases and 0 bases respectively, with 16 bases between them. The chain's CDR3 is CAIRRTGETSTDTQYF. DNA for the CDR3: TGTGCCATCAGACGGACCGGGGAGACTAGCACAGATACGCAGTATTTT.

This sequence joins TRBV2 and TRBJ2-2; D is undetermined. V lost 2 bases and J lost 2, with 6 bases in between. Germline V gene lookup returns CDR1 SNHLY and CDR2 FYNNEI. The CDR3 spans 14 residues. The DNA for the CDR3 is TGTGCCAGCAGTGAATTTGCCAACACCGGGGAGCTGTTTTTT. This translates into CASSEFANTGELFF.

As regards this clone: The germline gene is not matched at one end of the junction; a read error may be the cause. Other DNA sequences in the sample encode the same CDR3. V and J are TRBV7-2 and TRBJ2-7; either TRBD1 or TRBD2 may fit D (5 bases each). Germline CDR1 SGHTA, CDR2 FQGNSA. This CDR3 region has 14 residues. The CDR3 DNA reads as TGTGCCAGCAGCTTAGGGGACGCCGTATACGAGCAGTATTTC. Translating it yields CASSLGDAVYEQYF.

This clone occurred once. CDR3: CASSITGTYAETQYF. In DNA, the CDR3 is TGTGCCAGTAGCATCACCGGGACATACGCCGAGACCCAGTACTTC. The V gene is TRBV19, the J gene TRBJ2-5, with D perhaps TRBD1 (6 bases). The CDR3 extends over 15 amino acids. V gave up 6 bases and J gave up 5 bases, with 19 bases separating them. CDR1 is LNHDA and CDR2 is SQIVND in the germline V gene (reference sequence).

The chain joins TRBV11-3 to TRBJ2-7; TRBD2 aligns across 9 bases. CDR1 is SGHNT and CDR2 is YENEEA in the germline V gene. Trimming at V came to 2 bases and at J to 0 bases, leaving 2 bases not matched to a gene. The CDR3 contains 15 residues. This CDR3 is CASSLSSGASYEQYF. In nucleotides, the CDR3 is TGTGCCAGCAGCTTATCTAGCGGGGCCTCCTACGAGCAGTACTTC.

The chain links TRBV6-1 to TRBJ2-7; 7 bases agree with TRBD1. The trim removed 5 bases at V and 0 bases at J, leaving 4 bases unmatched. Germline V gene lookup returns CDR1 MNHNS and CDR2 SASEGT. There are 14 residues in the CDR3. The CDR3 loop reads CASSRTGSSYEQYF. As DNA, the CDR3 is TGTGCCAGCAGTCGGACAGGCAGCTCCTACGAGCAGTACTTC.

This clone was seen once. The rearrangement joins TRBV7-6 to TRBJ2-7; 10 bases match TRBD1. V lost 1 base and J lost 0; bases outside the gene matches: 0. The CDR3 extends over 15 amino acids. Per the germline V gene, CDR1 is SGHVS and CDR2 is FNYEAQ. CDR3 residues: CASSLGDRGSYEQYF. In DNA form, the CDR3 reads TGTGCCAGCAGCTTAGGGGACAGGGGCTCCTACGAGCAGTACTTC.

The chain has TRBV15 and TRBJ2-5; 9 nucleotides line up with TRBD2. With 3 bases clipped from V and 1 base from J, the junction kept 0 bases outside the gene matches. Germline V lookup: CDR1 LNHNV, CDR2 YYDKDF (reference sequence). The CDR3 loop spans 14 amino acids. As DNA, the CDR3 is TGTGCCACCAGCAGGACTAGCGGCCAAGAGACCCAGTACTTC. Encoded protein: CATSRTSGQETQYF.

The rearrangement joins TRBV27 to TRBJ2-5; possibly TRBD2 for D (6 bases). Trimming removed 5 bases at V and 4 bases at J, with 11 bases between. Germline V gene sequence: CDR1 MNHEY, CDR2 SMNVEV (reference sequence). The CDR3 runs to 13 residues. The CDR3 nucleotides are TGTGCCAGCAGTCCGACTAGTTTAGAGACCCAGTACTTC. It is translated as CASSPTSLETQYF.

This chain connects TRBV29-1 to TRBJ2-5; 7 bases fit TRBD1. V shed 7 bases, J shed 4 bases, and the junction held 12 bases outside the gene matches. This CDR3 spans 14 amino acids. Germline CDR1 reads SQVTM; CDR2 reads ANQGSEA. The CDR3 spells CSATKTTGRETQYF. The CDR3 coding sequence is TGCAGCGCCACCAAGACGACAGGGCGAGAGACCCAGTACTTC.

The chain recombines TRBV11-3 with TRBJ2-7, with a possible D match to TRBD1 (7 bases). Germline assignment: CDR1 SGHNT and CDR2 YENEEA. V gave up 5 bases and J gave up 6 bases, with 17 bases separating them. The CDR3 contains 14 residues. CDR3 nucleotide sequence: TGTGCCAGCAGCCCGGAGGGGGCAGGGCCCGAGCAGTACTTC. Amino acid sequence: CASSPEGAGPEQYF.

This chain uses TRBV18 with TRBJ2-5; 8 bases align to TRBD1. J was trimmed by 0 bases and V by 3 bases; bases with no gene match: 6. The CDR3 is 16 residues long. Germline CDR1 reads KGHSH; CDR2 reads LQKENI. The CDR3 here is CASSPWTGKYQETQYF. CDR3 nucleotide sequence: TGTGCCAGCTCACCGTGGACAGGGAAGTACCAAGAGACCCAGTACTTC.

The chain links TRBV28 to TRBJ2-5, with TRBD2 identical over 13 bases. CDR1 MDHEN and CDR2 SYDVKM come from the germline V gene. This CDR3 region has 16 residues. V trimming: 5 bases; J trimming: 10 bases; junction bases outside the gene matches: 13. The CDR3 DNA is TGTGCCAGCAGTCGACTAGCGGGGGGCTCGGGGAGGTTCCAGTACTTC. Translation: CASSRLAGGSGRFQYF. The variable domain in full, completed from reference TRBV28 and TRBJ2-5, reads DVKVTQSSRYLVKRTGEKVFLECVQDMDHENMFWYRQDPGLGLRLIYFSYDVKMKEKGDIPEGYSVSREKKERFSLILESASTNQTSMYLCASSRLAGGSGRFQYFGPGTRLLVL.

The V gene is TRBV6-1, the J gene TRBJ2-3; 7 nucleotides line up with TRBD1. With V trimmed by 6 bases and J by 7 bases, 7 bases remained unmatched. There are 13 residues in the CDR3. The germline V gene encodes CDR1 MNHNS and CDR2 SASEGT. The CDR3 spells CASRDTGVHTQYF. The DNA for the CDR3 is TGTGCCAGCAGAGATACAGGGGTCCATACGCAGTATTTT.

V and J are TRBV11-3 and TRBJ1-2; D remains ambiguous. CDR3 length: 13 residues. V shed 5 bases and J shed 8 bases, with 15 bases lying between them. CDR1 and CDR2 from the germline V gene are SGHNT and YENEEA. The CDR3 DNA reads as TGTGCCAGCAGCCCCGACACGAAAGGGGGCTACACCTTC. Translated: CASSPDTKGGYTF.

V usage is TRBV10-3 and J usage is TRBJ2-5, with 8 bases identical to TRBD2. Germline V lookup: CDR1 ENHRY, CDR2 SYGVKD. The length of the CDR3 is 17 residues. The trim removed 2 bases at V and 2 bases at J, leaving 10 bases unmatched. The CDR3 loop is CAISERAGGVLQETQYF. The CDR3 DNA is TGTGCCATCAGTGAGCGGGCGGGGGGTGTTCTACAAGAGACCCAGTACTTC.

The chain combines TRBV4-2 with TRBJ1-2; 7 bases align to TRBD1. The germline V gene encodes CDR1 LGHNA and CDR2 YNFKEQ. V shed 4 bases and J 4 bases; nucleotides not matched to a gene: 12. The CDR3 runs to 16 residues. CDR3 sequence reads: CASSRSPGQRIYGYTF. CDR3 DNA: TGTGCCAGCAGCCGCTCCCCGGGACAGAGGATCTATGGCTACACCTTC.

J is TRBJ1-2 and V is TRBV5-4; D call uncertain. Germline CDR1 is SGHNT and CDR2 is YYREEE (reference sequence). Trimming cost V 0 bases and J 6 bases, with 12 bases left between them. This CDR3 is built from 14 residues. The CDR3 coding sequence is TGTGCCAGCAGCTTGGCCGGAGGGTTCGATGGCTACACCTTC. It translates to CASSLAGGFDGYTF.

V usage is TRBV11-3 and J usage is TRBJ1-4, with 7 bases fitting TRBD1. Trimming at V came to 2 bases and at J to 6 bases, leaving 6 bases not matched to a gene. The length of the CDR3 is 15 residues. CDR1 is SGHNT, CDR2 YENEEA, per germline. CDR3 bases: TGTGCCAGCAGCTTACCGACAGGGAACTATGAAAAACTGTTTTTT. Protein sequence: CASSLPTGNYEKLFF.

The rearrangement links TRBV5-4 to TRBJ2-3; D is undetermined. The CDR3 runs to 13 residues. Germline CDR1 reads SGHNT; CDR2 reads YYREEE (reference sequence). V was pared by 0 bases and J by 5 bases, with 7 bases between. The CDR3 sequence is CASSLEMGDTQYF. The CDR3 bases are TGTGCCAGCAGCTTGGAGATGGGAGATACGCAGTATTTT.

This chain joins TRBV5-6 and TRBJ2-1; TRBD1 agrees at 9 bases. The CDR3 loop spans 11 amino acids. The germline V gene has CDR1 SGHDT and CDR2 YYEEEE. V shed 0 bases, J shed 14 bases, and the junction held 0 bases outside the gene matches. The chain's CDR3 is CASSLGQGEFF. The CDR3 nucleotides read TGTGCCAGCAGCTTGGGACAGGGGGAGTTCTTC.